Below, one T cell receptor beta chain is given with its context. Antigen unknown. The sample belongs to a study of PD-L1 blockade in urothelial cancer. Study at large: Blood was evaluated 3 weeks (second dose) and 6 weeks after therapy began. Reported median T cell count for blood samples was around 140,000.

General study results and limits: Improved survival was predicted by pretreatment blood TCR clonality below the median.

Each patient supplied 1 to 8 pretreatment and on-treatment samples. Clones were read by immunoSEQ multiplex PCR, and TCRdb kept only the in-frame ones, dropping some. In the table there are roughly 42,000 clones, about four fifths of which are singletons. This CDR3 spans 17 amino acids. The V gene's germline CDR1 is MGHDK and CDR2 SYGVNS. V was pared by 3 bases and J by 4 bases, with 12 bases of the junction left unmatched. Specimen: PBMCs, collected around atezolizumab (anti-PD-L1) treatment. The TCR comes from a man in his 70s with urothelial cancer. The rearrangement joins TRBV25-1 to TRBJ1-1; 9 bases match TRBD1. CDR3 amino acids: CASSEPPDLTGGTEAFF. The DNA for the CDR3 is TGTGCCAGCAGTGAGCCCCCCGACTTGACAGGGGGCACTGAAGCTTTCTTT.